These 25 T cell receptor beta chains originate from one sample sequenced in a study of spatial heterogeneity in lung cancer. Study-wide points: For expanded intratumoral alpha and beta TCRs, counts tracked tumor mutation counts.

What these receptors recognize is not known. MiXCR, applied by TCRdb to the 5' RACE reads, yields one record per CDR3 protein. The sample gives several thousand distinct CDR3 sequences, 5% to 7% of which show up once; under 20% is in the top ten. Indicated time point: sample taken at primary tumor resection. This specimen was lung tumor tissue, taken at surgery. The receptors were gathered from a male donor with early-stage non-small cell lung cancer.

By share, this clonotype ranks as medium-sized. The chain employs TRBV2 and TRBJ2-5; D uncertain. The CDR3 is made up of 12 amino acids. Germline V lookup: CDR1 SNHLY, CDR2 FYNNEI. Trimming shortened V by 7 bases and J by 4 bases, and 10 bases separated the two germline ends. The CDR3 spells CASKRAAETQYF. The DNA of the CDR3 is TGTGCCAGCAAAAGGGCGGCAGAGACCCAGTACTTC.

Judged by abundance, this clonotype is medium-sized. The chain couples TRBV7-2 to TRBJ2-7; D ambiguous. The CDR3 has 14 residues. CDR1 and CDR2 from the germline V gene are SGHTA and FQGNSA. The V and J ends lost 1 base and 1 base respectively, with 8 bases between them. The CDR3 region is CASSLEGPSYEQYF. The CDR3 DNA is TGTGCCAGCAGCTTAGAGGGCCCTTCCTACGAGCAGTACTTC.

By share, this clonotype ranks as medium-sized (0.01 to 0.1%). The rearrangement uses TRBV12-3 or TRBV12-4 and TRBJ1-1; D uncertain. This CDR3 region has 13 residues. The V end lost 7 bases, the J end lost 5 bases, and 14 bases lay between the germline ends. CDR3 sequence reads: CASTVFQATEAFF. The CDR3 DNA follows: TGTGCCAGCACCGTGTTCCAGGCAACTGAAGCTTTCTTT.

This clonotype was seen ten or more times. The rearrangement links TRBV7-2 to TRBJ2-3; 10 nucleotides agree with TRBD2. V was pared by 5 bases and J by 5 bases, with 10 bases of the junction left unmatched. CDR1 is SGHTA and CDR2 is FQGNSA in the germline V gene. CDR3 length: 16 amino acids. This CDR3 is CASSQGEAGGLDTQYF. The DNA for the CDR3 is TGTGCCAGCAGCCAAGGGGAAGCGGGGGGGCTAGATACGCAGTATTTT. The full variable domain, rest sourced from reference TRBV7-2 and TRBJ2-3, is GAGVSQSPSNKVTEKGKDVELRCDPISGHTALYWYRQSLGQGLEFLIYFQGNSAPDKSGLPSDRFSAERTGGSVSTLTIQRTQQEDSAVYLCASSQGEAGGLDTQYFGPGTRLTVL.

The sample holds many counts of this clonotype. J is TRBJ1-1 and V is TRBV7-2, with TRBD1 as a possible D gene (5 bases). The V end was cut by 1 base, the J end by 5 bases, with 11 bases between. The CDR3 runs 14 residues. Germline lookup yields CDR1 SGHTA and CDR2 FQGNSA. In DNA, the CDR3 is TGTGCCAGCAGCTTAGATCTTTCAGGGACTGAAGCTTTCTTT. Translated, it gives CASSLDLSGTEAFF.

The chain couples TRBV5-1 to TRBJ2-7, with D uncertain. Germline CDR1 and CDR2: SGHRS and YFSETQ. The CDR3 has 13 residues. Trimming took 4 bases from V and 5 from J, leaving 13 bases between them. The CDR3 here is CASSGFEMHEQYF. The CDR3 DNA follows: TGCGCCAGCAGCGGGTTCGAGATGCACGAGCAGTACTTC. The whole variable domain, filled in from reference TRBV5-1 and TRBJ2-7, reads KAGVTQTPRYLIKTRGQQVTLSCSPISGHRSVSWYQQTPGQGLQFLFEYFSETQRNKGNFPGRFSGRQFSNSRSEMNVSTLELGDSALYLCASSGFEMHEQYFGPGTRLTVT.

About this clonotype: A much larger clone differs by one base, so this may be a read error. The rearrangement links TRBV3-1 to TRBJ2-3; D is possibly TRBD2 (6 bases). This CDR3 has 13 residues. CDR1 is LGHDT, CDR2 YNNKEL, per germline (reference sequence). As DNA, the CDR3 is TGTGCCAGCAGCCTGAAGGGACTGGATATGCAGTATTTT. As protein: CASSLKGLDMQYF.

The rearrangement uses TRBV7-9 and TRBJ2-3; D is ambiguous. From germline, CDR1 is SEHNR and CDR2 FQNEAQ (reference sequence). V lost 7 bases and J 3 bases, leaving 8 bases between the germline ends. CDR3 length: 12 residues. The CDR3 DNA reads TGTGCCAGCAACGAAAGGACAGATACGCAGTATTTT. Translated: CASNERTDTQYF.

In its sample, this clonotype was seen a few times. The V call is TRBV29-1, the J call TRBJ2-1; tentative D call: TRBD2 (6 bases). The germline V gene has CDR1 SQVTM and CDR2 ANQGSEA. The V gene lost 3 bases and the J gene lost 0 bases, with 12 bases spanning the gap. CDR3 length: 15 amino acids. This CDR3 reads CSVDDGGSSYNEQFF. In DNA, the CDR3 is TGCAGCGTTGACGATGGGGGGAGCTCCTACAATGAGCAGTTCTTC.

This clonotype was counted many times. CDR3 amino acids: CASSRLRTGAGNTIYF. The CDR3 bases are TGTGCCAGCAGCCGACTGAGAACAGGGGCTGGAAACACCATATATTTT. The chain combines TRBV11-3 with TRBJ1-3; 7 nucleotides match TRBD1. Germline V gene data show CDR1 as SGHNT and CDR2 as YENEEA. The V gene end was trimmed by 5 bases and the J gene end by 2 bases; junction bases not matched to a gene: 9. This CDR3 is 16 amino acids long.

This clonotype was counted at least ten times. The chain is built from TRBV10-3 and TRBJ2-3, with a tentative D call TRBD1 (6 bases). The germline V gene encodes CDR1 ENHRY and CDR2 SYGVKD. The ends were cut back, 6 bases at V and 10 bases at J, with 11 bases in the middle. The CDR3 runs to 11 residues. CDR3 sequence: CAIRTTGPQYF. The CDR3 DNA reads as TGTGCCATCAGGACGACAGGCCCGCAGTATTTT.

By frequency in the sample, this clonotype is medium-sized. V and J are TRBV27 and TRBJ2-3; TRBD2 matches 7 bases. The V segment lost 3 bases and the J segment 1 base; nucleotides outside the gene matches: 1. The germline CDR1 and CDR2 sequences are MNHEY and SMNVEV (reference sequence). CDR3 length equals 14 residues. The CDR3, as DNA: TGTGCCAGCAGTTTCCGGGGGGGCACAGATACGCAGTATTTT. Translating gives CASSFRGGTDTQYF.

This clonotype was seen a handful of times. The chain combines TRBV5-6 with TRBJ2-1, with 8 positions matching TRBD2. Germline-derived CDR1 and CDR2 are SGHDT and YYEEEE. V was pared by 0 bases and J by 7 bases, with 6 bases of the junction left unmatched. The CDR3 is 15 amino acids. The CDR3: CASSLAGGAWNEQFF. DNA for the CDR3: TGTGCCAGCAGCTTGGCCGGGGGGGCCTGGAATGAGCAGTTCTTC.

This clonotype is labeled medium-sized. The chain joins TRBV28 to TRBJ2-3, with TRBD1 matching 9 bases. From germline, CDR1 is MDHEN and CDR2 SYDVKM. This CDR3 spans 15 amino acids. The V and J ends lost 5 bases and 4 bases, in that order; junction bases with no gene match: 7. This CDR3 reads CASSATGGIADTQYF. The CDR3 DNA reads TGTGCCAGCAGTGCCACAGGGGGCATCGCAGATACGCAGTATTTT.

This clonotype ranks as medium-sized. The rearrangement links TRBV20-1 to TRBJ1-6, with a tentative D call TRBD1 (6 bases). The ends were cut back, 5 bases at V and 3 bases at J, with 14 bases in the middle. Germline values: CDR1 DFQATT, CDR2 SNEGSKA (reference sequence). CDR3 length equals 15 residues. For the CDR3, the DNA is TGCAGTGCTCGCACTGGGGGACACTATAATTCACCCCTCCACTTT. Its translation: CSARTGGHYNSPLHF.

This clonotype was picked up a small number of times. This chain uses TRBV2 with TRBJ1-6; 7 nucleotides line up with TRBD1. The CDR3 runs to 15 residues. The germline gives CDR1 SNHLY, CDR2 FYNNEI. Germline trimming cut 6 bases from V and 2 bases from J; bases unmatched to any gene: 4. The DNA for the CDR3 is TGTGCCAGCAGGGAGGGGACAGCCTATAATTCACCCCTCCACTTT. Amino acid sequence: CASREGTAYNSPLHF.

About this clonotype itself: This sequence may be a read error, since a much larger clone differs from it by one base. For the CDR3, the DNA is TGTGCCAGCAGCTTGGTGGCAGGGGGCCTATCTAACTATGGCTACAACTTC. Protein: CASSLVAGGLSNYGYNF. The V gene is TRBV5-5, the J gene TRBJ1-2; 8 positions match TRBD1. CDR3 length equals 17 residues. Germline CDR1 is SGHKS and CDR2 is YYEKEE (reference sequence).

In its sample, this clonotype ranks as medium-sized. The chain carries TRBV28 and TRBJ1-1, with 9 bases lining up with TRBD1. This CDR3 has 17 residues. From germline, CDR1 is MDHEN and CDR2 SYDVKM. V dropped 2 bases and J dropped 2; count of bases not matched to a gene: 9. CDR3 nucleotides: TGTGCCAGCAGTTTACCGACAGGGGGGCCCCTCAACACTGAAGCTTTCTTT. It translates to CASSLPTGGPLNTEAFF.

This clonotype showed up many times. V gene TRBV7-9 combines with J gene TRBJ2-2; tentative D call: TRBD2 (6 bases). Between the trimmed V and J ends, which lost 2 bases and 5 bases, there was a span of 9 bases. CDR1 is SEHNR and CDR2 is FQNEAQ in the germline V gene (reference sequence). The CDR3 covers 14 residues. The CDR3 loop reads CASSLRTMTGELFF. The CDR3 DNA follows: TGTGCCAGCAGCTTAAGGACTATGACCGGGGAGCTGTTTTTT.

By proportion, this clonotype is medium-sized. The genes are TRBV6-1 and TRBJ2-2; 11 nucleotides agree with TRBD2. The CDR3 contains 14 residues. Germline CDR1 reads MNHNS; CDR2 reads SASEGT. After removal of 6 bases from V and 3 bases from J, the junction contained 0 bases not matched to a gene. CDR3: CASRLAGDTGELFF. The CDR3 bases are TGTGCCAGCAGACTAGCGGGGGACACCGGGGAGCTGTTTTTT.

Sample share makes this clonotype medium-sized. V is TRBV18 and J is TRBJ2-1; 9 nucleotides match TRBD2. The ends lost 3 bases at V and 9 bases at J; junction bases unmatched: 12. Looked up from germline, CDR1 is KGHSH and CDR2 is LQKENI. The CDR3 covers 16 residues. The DNA for the CDR3 is TGTGCCAGCTCACCGCCTCTCAGCGGGGGGCCTCGTGAGCAGTTCTTC. Translated, it gives CASSPPLSGGPREQFF. Looking up the rest from reference TRBV18 and TRBJ2-1 gives the full variable domain: NAGVMQNPRHLVRRRGQEARLRCSPMKGHSHVYWYRQLPEEGLKFMVYLQKENIIDESGMPKERFSAEFPKEGPSILRIQQVVRGDSAAYFCASSPPLSGGPREQFFGPGTRLTVL.

V is TRBV3-1 and J is TRBJ2-3, with TRBD1 identical over 10 bases. CDR3 length: 16 amino acids. Trimming removed 5 bases from V and 6 bases from J; junction bases left unmatched: 11. CDR1 and CDR2 from the germline V gene are LGHDT and YNNKEL (reference sequence). DNA of the CDR3: TGTGCCAGCAGCAAGGGGACAGGGGATCTAACGGATACGCAGTATTTT. Amino acids: CASSKGTGDLTDTQYF.

This clonotype was counted at least ten times. This sequence joins TRBV12-3 or TRBV12-4 and TRBJ2-5; the D gene is possibly TRBD2 (6 bases). This CDR3 is 13 amino acids long. V lost 6 bases to trimming and J lost 5 bases, with 13 bases between them. The CDR3 region is CASRGHGGETQYF. CDR3 nucleotides: TGTGCCAGCAGAGGACATGGAGGGGAGACCCAGTACTTC.

This clonotype was counted many times. The chain has TRBV18 and TRBJ1-2; D possibly corresponds to TRBD1 (6 bases). This CDR3 contains 13 residues. CDR1 KGHSH and CDR2 LQKENI come from the germline V gene. Trimming shortened V by 5 bases and J by 5 bases, and 12 bases separated the two germline ends. The CDR3 DNA is TGTGCCAGCTCAACCGACAGGAATTATGGCTACACCTTC. It is translated as CASSTDRNYGYTF.

This clonotype is medium-sized (0.01 to 0.1%) by share. The rearrangement uses TRBV12-3 or TRBV12-4 and TRBJ1-1; D unresolved. V dropped 3 bases and J dropped 1 base, with 9 bases sitting between them. The length of the CDR3 is 14 residues. This CDR3 is CASSFSRRNTEAFF. The CDR3 DNA reads TGTGCCAGCAGTTTCTCTCGACGGAACACTGAAGCTTTCTTT.